This T cell receptor (beta chain) came from a study of CD8+ T cells in alopecia areata. In each case, RNA was isolated and then reverse transcribed into cDNA as the sequencing template. Here immunoSEQ multiplex PCR was the method, and the copy in TCRdb shows in-frame clones only, minus some. The data show fewer than 250,000 clones, about 65% seen once. This clone was seen more than once but under ten times. In germline, CDR1 is ENHRY, CDR2 SYGVKD. V lost 9 bases and J 0 bases, leaving 18 bases between the germline ends. The CDR3 totals 17 residues. Treatment meaning: oral pan-JAK inhibitor, 5-10 mg twice daily.

The rearrangement joins TRBV10-3 to TRBJ2-6; perhaps TRBD2 as D (6 bases). Sequenced material: CD4+ T cells sorted from blood, taken around week 50, from a patient treated with tofacitinib. This sequence originates from a human donor with alopecia areata. The CDR3 bases are TGTGCCATAGGCCTTCCGCGGGGCCCCTCTGGGGCCAACGTCCTGACTTTC. It specifies CAIGLPRGPSGANVLTF.